This T cell receptor beta chain is drawn from a study of beta chain features in type 1 diabetes. Regarding the study as a whole: TCRB CDR3s were moderately but significantly shorter in Type 1 diabetes patients in all four CD4+ subsets. A possible short-template PCR bias applies equally to patients and controls.

The CDR3 has 12 residues. V was pared by 1 base and J by 4 bases, with 2 bases between. Germline V gene sequence: CDR1 LGHNA, CDR2 YNFKEQ. Expressed TCRB transcripts got sequenced, as all isolated RNA was reverse transcribed. Generated by immunoSEQ multiplex PCR, the TCRdb table keeps only in-frame clones and is missing some. The sample has 160,000 or so clones; around 8% are singletons. Sorted CD4+ subsets: naive, central memory, regulatory, stem cell-like memory (CD45RO/CCR7/CD25/CD127/CD95/CD27 panel). In this sample, this clone turned up a few times. Its antigen is not known. The source material was central memory CD4+ T cells from blood. The clonotype originates from a woman under 30 with type 1 diabetes. The chain uses TRBV4-2 and TRBJ2-1; D remains ambiguous. The CDR3 sequence: CASSQAYNEQFF. The CDR3 nucleotides read TGTGCCAGCAGCCAAGCATACAATGAGCAGTTCTTC.